The rows below give T cell receptor beta chains drawn from one sample of a study of monozygotic twins with inflammatory bowel disease. TCRdb reprocessed the 5' RACE reads, keeping one entry per CDR3 protein, no DNA. This table holds about 440,000 distinct CDR3 sequences. The sequenced sample consisted of blood. The origin of the receptors is a human donor with ulcerative colitis or Crohn's disease, or a healthy co-twin of an affected twin (not recorded which). Both conserved end residues are part of each CDR3.

v_gene	j_gene	CDR3aa
TRBV20-1	TRBJ1-3	CSAGADGNTIYF
TRBV11-2	TRBJ2-3	CASSPNGARDTQYF
TRBV5-1	TRBJ2-2	CASSPLGNGELFF
TRBV3-1	TRBJ1-3	CASRGVSGNTIYF
TRBV7-3	TRBJ2-1	CASSLTSVTYNEQFF
TRBV12-3/TRBV12-4	TRBJ2-1	CASSYREGNEQFF
TRBV20-1	TRBJ1-1	CSARDRGDAFF
TRBV9	TRBJ2-1	CASSYTSGGAGYNEQFF
TRBV19	TRBJ2-7	CASSGDSKGYEQYF
TRBV7-2	TRBJ2-5	CASSLGFSGGGETQYF
TRBV6-5	TRBJ2-7	CASSYSRLTSYEQYF
TRBV3-1	TRBJ2-5	CASSRNQETQYF
TRBV6-5	TRBJ2-1	CASSSGGGSLNEQFF